This TCR beta chain was recorded in a study of blood T cells in healthy people across ages. Overall study findings and caveats: TCR beta diversity tracked closely with naive T cell percentage. In the absence of known donor CMV status, changes in expanded clonotypes were possibly confounded.

Worth noting for this clonotype: What it binds is unknown.

Combining a sample-barcoded 5' primer with a J-beta primer mix, a second PCR ran for 7 to 11 cycles. Using its own MiXCR run on the 5' RACE reads, TCRdb lists one record per CDR3 protein. Of 760,000 or so distinct CDR3 sequences detected, 20% to 30% appear once; the ten largest clones hold roughly a tenth. At least 6 million PBMCs were isolated per sample. Germline V lookup: CDR1 SGHVS, CDR2 FQNEAQ. Trimming pared 0 bases from V and 8 bases from J, leaving 13 bases between. This CDR3 spans 15 amino acids. Another study also made use of these data, one on T cells of mothers and their children. That work contributes: Roughly six children and their three healthy Caucasian mothers were the donors.

The chain carries TRBV7-8 and TRBJ2-2; D possibly uses TRBD1 or TRBD2 (5 bases each). The origin of this receptor is a boy aged 5-17 years in good health. Sequenced: blood. CDR3 DNA: TGTGCCAGCAGCTTAGCTAGCGCATACAGGGGGGAGCTGTTTTTT. It translates to CASSLASAYRGELFF.